The rows below give T cell receptor beta chains drawn from one sample of a study of blood T cell repertoires in COVID-19. The assay was immunoSEQ multiplex PCR, and TCRdb's table has in-frame clones only and misses some. The data show 140,000 or so clones, 65% to 90% seen once. Sequencing used peripheral blood. The receptors were sampled from a man over 45 with acute or convalescent COVID-19. CDR3s leave out the opening cysteine and the closing phenylalanine or tryptophan.

v_gene: TRBV10-3; CDR3aa: AISLADSYEQY
v_gene: TRBV5-1; CDR3aa: ASSAGLAGGPYNEQF
v_gene: TRBV7-9; CDR3aa: ASSLESSYEQY
v_gene: TRBV7-9; CDR3aa: ASSSRGDANNQPQH
v_gene: TRBV7-9; CDR3aa: ASSPMGYQPQH
v_gene: TRBV3-1/TRBV3-2; CDR3aa: ASSQARQGGELF
v_gene: TRBV11-1; CDR3aa: ASSPGTGGSPLH
v_gene: TRBV6-5; CDR3aa: ASSYAPVDRDGEAF
v_gene: TRBV9; CDR3aa: ASSVGLAHPGNEQF
v_gene: TRBV9; CDR3aa: ASSLSSGSGNTIY
v_gene: TRBV5-1; CDR3aa: ASSPDRGDYEQY
v_gene: TRBV6-5; CDR3aa: ASRYRLPLPGELF
v_gene: TRBV7-2; CDR3aa: ASSLIAGGGYEQY
v_gene: TRBV5-1; CDR3aa: ASSSNGQVNTEAF
v_gene: TRBV11-2; CDR3aa: ASSLYQGEQPQH
v_gene: TRBV7-9; CDR3aa: ASSPTTGVNTGELF
v_gene: TRBV7-9; CDR3aa: ASSWTGNTEAF
v_gene: TRBV5-4; CDR3aa: ASSWIPGHGDTEAF
v_gene: TRBV14; CDR3aa: ASKFAGNEQF
v_gene: TRBV30; CDR3aa: AWKKGANTEAF
v_gene: TRBV21-1; CDR3aa: ASSWGGRGPTGELF
v_gene: TRBV7-9; CDR3aa: ASSSQSGFAGNTIY
v_gene: TRBV5-8; CDR3aa: ASTQGGYGYT
v_gene: TRBV6-6; CDR3aa: ASRNIQGNQPQH
v_gene: TRBV5-1; CDR3aa: ASSLAPGSGNTIY
v_gene: TRBV7-9; CDR3aa: ASSLRGRYRGNTEAF
v_gene: TRBV5-4; CDR3aa: ASSVALAGVGGELF
v_gene: TRBV6-5; CDR3aa: ASSPGGAYEKLF
v_gene: TRBV29-1; CDR3aa: SVDGLAGGKGTDTQY
v_gene: TRBV19; CDR3aa: ASSSGQVNSPLH
v_gene: TRBV5-1; CDR3aa: ASSSGQQETQY
v_gene: TRBV19; CDR3aa: ASSRDRPGGKLF
v_gene: TRBV11-2; CDR3aa: ASSRSYGAYEQY
v_gene: TRBV10-3; CDR3aa: AIATRGIGTEAF
v_gene: TRBV6-2/TRBV6-3; CDR3aa: ASSSGRSPEQY
v_gene: TRBV19; CDR3aa: ASSITGTGNNNEQF
v_gene: TRBV27; CDR3aa: ASRPTGRNQPQH
v_gene: TRBV4-1; CDR3aa: ASSQGYQINNQPQH
v_gene: TRBV3-1/TRBV3-2; CDR3aa: ASSQEHTDQYGYT
v_gene: TRBV28; CDR3aa: ASRPTGGIGYSPLH
v_gene: TRBV2; CDR3aa: ASSEAWGGDEQY
v_gene: TRBV19; CDR3aa: ASSPGHPSSYEQY
v_gene: TRBV7-6; CDR3aa: ASSPRLSGANVLT
v_gene: TRBV7-9; CDR3aa: ASSPGTGFTYEQY
v_gene: TRBV9; CDR3aa: ASSVEGQGTDTQY
v_gene: TRBV5-5; CDR3aa: ASRVDRGRDEQY
v_gene: TRBV5-6; CDR3aa: ASSLGSGIDEQF
v_gene: TRBV9; CDR3aa: ASGRDGNTIY
v_gene: TRBV2; CDR3aa: ASSEGRIDEKLF
v_gene: TRBV6-5; CDR3aa: ASSPLTGNTEAF
v_gene: TRBV19; CDR3aa: ASSIETENYGYT
v_gene: TRBV9; CDR3aa: ASSVAEYNSPLH
v_gene: TRBV5-1; CDR3aa: ASSLAGYGNQPQH
v_gene: TRBV28; CDR3aa: ASRTGNFDEKLF
v_gene: TRBV5-1; CDR3aa: ASSWREDRAAEAF